This T cell receptor beta chain comes out of a study of shared clonotypes between healthy human individuals. As for the study in general: Aged 18 to 49, the donors were a couple of women and three men.

As to this clone: Its cognate antigen is unknown.

Study outcomes and limitations: Between a handful of donors, naive CD4 clonotypes were shared at a level of about 5%.

The genomic DNA of each subset was split evenly across several immunoSEQ plates. DNA at around 190 ng, about 30,000 T cell genomes, went into sorted-subset replicate PCRs. Repertoires were generated with immunoSEQ multiplex PCR, while TCRdb's copy carries only in-frame clones and drops some. The sample shows some 790,000 clones, 72% of them seen only once. Sequencing was done on a sample of memory CD4+ T cells sorted from blood. Subset denoted: CD45RA-negative fraction. This clonotype was sampled from a woman younger than 45 in good health.

CDR3: CASSPQGEGFQPQHF. The CDR3 DNA reads as TGTGCCAGCAGCCCCCAGGGGGAGGGGTTTCAGCCCCAGCATTTT. V and J are TRBV7-4 and TRBJ1-5, with 7 bases that match TRBD1. CDR3 length: 15 amino acids. The J segment lost 6 bases and the V segment lost 5 bases, leaving 10 bases of the junction unmatched. Germline CDR1 reads SGHVT; CDR2 reads SQSDAQ.